Presented here are 16 T cell receptor beta chains from one specimen sequenced in a study of early T cells in non-severe SARS-CoV-2 infection. TCRdb independently ran MiXCR on the 5' RACE reads; one entry per CDR3 protein. The table lists about 81,000 distinct CDR3 sequences, 5% to 6.5% of them singletons. The specimen sequenced was whole blood. The receptor set was obtained from an adult who was a healthcare worker with PCR-confirmed SARS-CoV-2 infection or an uninfected control (not recorded which).

This clonotype was seen ten or more times. J is TRBJ2-3 and V is TRBV23-1; 8 bases line up with TRBD2. TRBV23-1 is labeled an ORF, and its function is uncertain. V was clipped by 3 bases and J by 2 bases; unmatched bases: 13. The CDR3 consists of 18 residues. In DNA, the CDR3 is TGCGCCAGCAGTCATACGTACGGCCAGCGGGAGAACACAGATACGCAGTATTTT. Amino acid sequence: CASSHTYGQRENTDTQYF.

V and J are TRBV11-2 and TRBJ2-7, with 9 bases identical to TRBD1. CDR3 size: 14 residues. The germline V gene encodes CDR1 SGHAT and CDR2 FQNNGV. V shed 1 base and J 4 bases; nucleotides not matched to a gene: 2. In DNA form, the CDR3 reads TGTGCCAGCAGCTTAGCCGGGACAGGGTACGAGCAGTACTTC. Translation: CASSLAGTGYEQYF.

On this clonotype itself: It may be a read error: a sequence one base away is much more abundant. The chain employs TRBV6-2 or TRBV6-3 and TRBJ2-3; D gene unclear. Germline CDR1 reads MNHEY; CDR2 reads SVGEGT. The CDR3 covers 12 residues. Trimming left V 6 bases short and J 2 bases short, with 6 bases between. The CDR3, as DNA: TGTGCCAGCAGCCACGTCACAGATACGCAGTATTTT. As protein: CASSHVTDTQYF.

This clonotype was seen ten or more times. This chain connects TRBV7-8 to TRBJ1-2, with D perhaps TRBD1 (5 bases). From germline, CDR1 is SGHVS and CDR2 FQNEAQ. This CDR3 is built from 15 residues. V was pared by 5 bases and J by 5 bases, with 18 bases between. The CDR3 loop reads CASSPSLGAGYGYTF. DNA for the CDR3: TGTGCCAGCAGCCCCAGTCTAGGGGCGGGTTATGGCTACACCTTC. Full variable domain (rest looked up from reference TRBV7-8 and TRBJ1-2): GAGVSQSPRYKVAKRGQDVALRCDPISGHVSLFWYQQALGQGPEFLTYFQNEAQLDKSGLPSDRFFAERPEGSVSTLKIQRTQQEDSAVYLCASSPSLGAGYGYTFGSGTRLTVV.

This clonotype was seen repeatedly, ten times or more. This chain joins TRBV6-6 and TRBJ2-5; D is possibly TRBD1 or TRBD2 (5 bases each). This CDR3 is 14 amino acids long. From germline, CDR1 is MNHNY and CDR2 SVGAGI (reference sequence). Trimming took 4 bases from V and 3 from J, leaving 12 bases between them. For the CDR3, the DNA is TGTGCCAGCAGTTTTCCGGGACCGAAAGAGACCCAGTACTTC. It is translated as CASSFPGPKETQYF.

Many counts were recorded for this clonotype. The gene calls are TRBV21-1 and TRBJ2-7. TRBV21-1 is given as a pseudogene. The CDR3 spans 13 residues. CDR3 loop: CASSLKRSVEQYF. CDR3 sequence (DNA): TGTGCCAGCAGCCTAAAGAGGAGCGTCGAGCAGTACTTC.

The rearrangement joins TRBV7-9 to TRBJ2-3; D unclear. The ends were cut back, 0 bases at V and 2 bases at J, with 6 bases in the middle. CDR1 is SEHNR, CDR2 FQNEAQ, per germline (reference sequence). The length of the CDR3 is 14 residues. This CDR3 reads CASSLAGPTDTQYF. CDR3 nucleotides: TGTGCCAGCAGCTTAGCAGGGCCCACAGATACGCAGTATTTT.

This clonotype has ten or more counts. The chain joins TRBV7-9 to TRBJ2-7, with D perhaps TRBD1 (5 bases). CDR1 and CDR2 from the germline V gene are SEHNR and FQNEAQ (reference sequence). The CDR3 has 11 residues. Between the trimmed V and J ends, which lost 5 bases and 7 bases, there was a span of 9 bases. The DNA of the CDR3 is TGTGCCAGCAGCGAAGGGGAAGAGCAGTACTTC. Protein: CASSEGEEQYF.

This clonotype was observed many times. The chain is built from TRBV12-3 or TRBV12-4 and TRBJ2-7, with 9 bases lining up with TRBD1. J gave up 5 bases and V 5 bases, and 13 bases lay outside the gene matches. This CDR3 comprises 16 residues. CDR3 amino acids: CASSPPWTGVWDEQYF. CDR3 coding DNA: TGTGCCAGCAGTCCGCCATGGACAGGGGTTTGGGACGAGCAGTACTTC.

The chain recombines TRBV20-1 with TRBJ1-2; TRBD1 agrees at 8 bases. Germline V CDR1 and CDR2: DFQATT, SNEGSKA (reference sequence). CDR3 length equals 14 residues. J was trimmed by 5 bases and V by 6 bases; bases with no gene match: 11. The CDR3 DNA sequence: TGCAGTGCAACTTCCTCAGGGGGCCGATATGGCTACACCTTC. Translation: CSATSSGGRYGYTF.

The V gene is TRBV20-1, the J gene TRBJ2-7; 8 nucleotides line up with TRBD2. The CDR3 spans 13 residues. Germline CDR1 reads DFQATT; CDR2 reads SNEGSKA (reference sequence). V gave up 6 bases and J gave up 0 bases; unmatched junction bases: 4. The CDR3 protein is CSAGGASSYEQYF. In DNA form, the CDR3 reads TGCAGTGCCGGGGGGGCCAGCTCCTACGAGCAGTACTTC.

This clonotype appeared many times. The chain couples TRBV5-1 to TRBJ2-5; D not certain. V lost 0 bases to trimming and J lost 4 bases, with 10 bases between them. Per the germline V gene, CDR1 is SGHRS and CDR2 is YFSETQ. The CDR3 length is 14 residues. The CDR3 DNA reads as TGCGCCAGCAGCTTGGGGTCCGGGCGAGAGACCCAGTACTTC. This translates into CASSLGSGRETQYF.

This clonotype occurred a few times. This chain links TRBV20-1 with TRBJ1-6, with D uncertain. Trimming removed 6 bases from V and 6 bases from J, with 9 bases in between. CDR1 and CDR2 (germline): DFQATT, SNEGSKA (reference sequence). This CDR3 spans 12 amino acids. The CDR3 region has the DNA TGCAGTGCCCAAGAGGGTAATTCACCCCTCCACTTT. Its protein product is CSAQEGNSPLHF.

This clonotype was counted at least ten times. The chain is built from TRBV12-3 or TRBV12-4 and TRBJ2-5, with 11 bases matching TRBD2. V shed 5 bases, J shed 0 bases, and the junction held 5 bases outside the gene matches. The CDR3 consists of 16 residues. The CDR3: CASSPIAGGYQETQYF. The CDR3, as DNA: TGTGCCAGCAGTCCCATAGCGGGAGGGTACCAAGAGACCCAGTACTTC.

The chain couples TRBV11-2 to TRBJ2-7; D unresolved. This CDR3 region has 12 residues. V was pared by 0 bases and J by 2 bases, with 2 bases between. CDR1 SGHAT and CDR2 FQNNGV come from the germline V gene. The CDR3 sequence: CASSLDTYEQYF. CDR3 nucleotide sequence: TGTGCCAGCAGCTTAGACACCTACGAGCAGTACTTC.

This clonotype was recorded many times. The chain joins TRBV7-9 to TRBJ1-2; D is ambiguous. Germline assignment: CDR1 SEHNR and CDR2 FQNEAQ (reference sequence). CDR3 length: 16 amino acids. Trimming cost V 6 bases and J 8 bases, with 25 bases left between them. Here the CDR3 reads CASSPMLRSQVWGYTF. The CDR3 DNA follows: TGTGCCAGCAGTCCAATGCTCAGAAGCCAGGTTTGGGGCTACACCTTC.